This is a list of T cell receptor beta chains from one sample in a study of blood T cells in healthy people across ages. TCRdb reprocessed the 5' RACE reads via MiXCR and lists one record per CDR3 protein. This table has 650,000 to 800,000 distinct CDR3 sequences, approximately 48% appearing once. The sequencing sample was made of blood. The source is a man aged 55 to 69 in good health. CDR3s include the opening cysteine and the closing phenylalanine or tryptophan. A D gene is named only where the DNA matches it firmly. Clone size is stated in some rows and not others, as once, few, many or a class when expanded.

>TRBV5-6|NA|16|NA|TRBJ2-5
CASSSSLGQRLETQYF
TGTGCCAGCAGCTCATCATTGGGACAACGGTTAGAGACCCAGTACTTC
>TRBV12-3/TRBV12-4|NA|13|NA|TRBJ2-7
CASSRDLRYEQYF
TGTGCCAGCAGCAGGGACTTACGCTACGAGCAGTACTTC
>TRBV7-6|NA|16|TRBD2|TRBJ2-7
CASSFKARGETYEQYF
TGTGCCAGCAGCTTCAAAGCTCGGGGGGAGACCTACGAGCAGTACTTC
>TRBV9|few|14|TRBD1|TRBJ2-5
CASTKTGGIETQYF
TGTGCCAGCACTAAGACAGGGGGCATCGAGACCCAGTACTTC
>TRBV4-2|NA|14|NA|TRBJ1-2
CASSSPDSNYGYTF
TGTGCCAGCAGCAGCCCGGACAGTAACTATGGCTACACCTTC
>TRBV12-3/TRBV12-4|once|14|NA|TRBJ1-5
CASSAEGSNQPQHF
TGTGCCAGCAGTGCGGAAGGCAGCAATCAGCCCCAGCATTTT
>TRBV9|once|13|NA|TRBJ2-7
CASSVVAGCEQYF
TGTGCCAGCAGCGTAGTGGCCGGTTGCGAGCAGTACTTC
>TRBV3-1|few|14|NA|TRBJ2-7
CASSQERPPYEQYF
TGTGCCAGCAGCCAAGAAAGGCCACCCTACGAGCAGTACTTC
>TRBV11-2|NA|12|NA|TRBJ2-3
CASSEPVDTQYF
TGTGCCAGCAGCGAGCCCGTGGATACGCAGTATTTT
>TRBV2|NA|14|TRBD2|TRBJ2-1
CASRLAGYYNEQFF
TGTGCCAGCAGACTAGCGGGATACTACAATGAGCAGTTCTTC
>TRBV9|NA|17|TRBD1|TRBJ2-3
CASSASGGQAGTDTQYF
TGTGCCAGCAGCGCTAGTGGTGGACAGGCAGGCACAGATACGCAGTATTTT
>TRBV18|NA|14|NA|TRBJ2-2
CASSPPNRPGELFF
TGTGCCAGCTCACCACCGAATCGGCCCGGGGAGCTGTTTTTT
>TRBV20-1|few|16|NA|TRBJ2-3
CSANNNRGDLADTQYF
TGCAGTGCAAACAACAATCGCGGCGATCTAGCAGATACGCAGTATTTT
>TRBV7-2|NA|18|NA|TRBJ2-3
CASSRPTSRPIPRGTQYF
TGTGCCAGCAGCCGCCCTACGTCACGCCCGATTCCTCGGGGTACGCAGTATTTT
>TRBV2|NA|15|TRBD2|TRBJ2-2
CASSPGLAGTGELFF
TGTGCCAGCAGTCCGGGACTAGCGGGAACCGGGGAGCTGTTTTTT
>TRBV18|many|14|TRBD1|TRBJ2-5
CASSPGTEQETQYF
TGTGCCAGCTCACCTGGGACAGAACAAGAGACCCAGTACTTC
>TRBV5-1|few|16|TRBD2|TRBJ2-7
CASYQIPGTSSSEQYF
TGCGCCAGCTACCAGATTCCAGGGACTAGTTCGTCCGAGCAGTACTTC
>TRBV7-2|NA|15|TRBD1|TRBJ2-7
CASSPRQGAIYEQYF
TGTGCCAGCAGCCCAAGGCAGGGGGCGATCTACGAGCAGTACTTC
>TRBV3-1|few|16|NA|TRBJ2-7
CASSAEVTGRPYEQYF
TGTGCCAGCAGCGCCGAGGTCACAGGGCGTCCCTACGAGCAGTACTTC
>TRBV12-3/TRBV12-4|many|15|NA|TRBJ2-3
CASTDRDTVTDTQYF
TGTGCCAGCACCGACCGGGACACCGTCACAGATACGCAGTATTTT
>TRBV27|NA|15|TRBD1|TRBJ1-1
CASSPDRGFYTEAFF
TGTGCCAGCAGTCCCGACAGGGGATTTTACACTGAAGCTTTCTTT
>TRBV27|few|13|NA|TRBJ2-3
CASSQRNTDTQYF
TGTGCCAGCAGTCAGCGGAACACAGATACGCAGTATTTT
>TRBV6-1|once|11|NA|TRBJ2-7
CATREVYEQYF
TGTGCCACCCGAGAAGTATACGAGCAGTACTTC
>TRBV20-1|NA|17|TRBD2|TRBJ2-1
CSAREILAGGFYNEQFF
TGCAGTGCTAGAGAAATTCTAGCGGGGGGGTTTTACAATGAGCAGTTCTTC
>TRBV6-5|few|14|NA|TRBJ1-5
CASSYKVGNQPQHF
TGTGCCAGCAGTTACAAGGTCGGCAATCAGCCCCAGCATTTT
>TRBV5-1|few|14|NA|TRBJ2-1
CASSLNLGYNEQFF
TGCGCCAGCAGCTTGAATCTCGGCTACAATGAGCAGTTCTTC
>TRBV6-5|NA|15|NA|TRBJ2-1
CASSYDRLNYNEQFF
TGTGCCAGCAGTTACGATAGGCTTAATTACAATGAGCAGTTCTTC
>TRBV10-2|NA|13|NA|TRBJ2-7
CASAKDATDEQYF
TGCGCCAGCGCCAAGGACGCGACGGACGAGCAGTACTTC
>TRBV9|NA|11|NA|TRBJ2-1
CASSVGEKQFF
TGTGCCAGCAGCGTAGGTGAAAAGCAGTTCTTC
>TRBV11-2|NA|22|TRBD2|TRBJ2-5
CASSPRGQLATSGREYRETQYF
TGTGCCAGCAGCCCCCGAGGACAGCTTGCCACTAGCGGGAGGGAGTATAGAGAGACCCAGTACTTC
>TRBV10-3|NA|11|NA|TRBJ1-5
CAISANQPQHF
TGTGCCATCAGTGCTAATCAGCCCCAGCATTTT
>TRBV7-2|few|14|TRBD2|TRBJ2-7
CASSLILAGYEQYF
TGTGCCAGCAGCTTAATTCTAGCGGGGTACGAGCAGTACTTC
>TRBV27|few|14|NA|TRBJ2-7
CASSLTSFPYEQYF
TGTGCCAGCAGTTTAACGTCCTTCCCCTACGAGCAGTACTTC
>TRBV11-2|NA|15|NA|TRBJ1-1
CASSSSNQGSAEAFF
TGTGCCAGCAGCTCCAGTAATCAGGGGAGCGCTGAAGCTTTCTTT
>TRBV4-3|once|14|TRBD1|TRBJ2-3
CASSQGRGRVTQYF
TGCGCCAGCAGCCAAGGCAGGGGGCGAGTTACGCAGTATTTT
>TRBV18|NA|14|NA|TRBJ1-1
CASPPGQSNTEAFF
TGTGCCAGCCCACCGGGACAAAGTAACACTGAAGCTTTCTTT
>TRBV29-1|few|14|NA|TRBJ2-1
CSVETGLGHNEQFF
TGCAGCGTTGAAACGGGGTTGGGTCACAATGAGCAGTTCTTC
>TRBV4-3|few|16|NA|TRBJ2-1
CASSQGGARTNNEQFF
TGCGCCAGCAGCCAAGGCGGGGCTAGGACCAACAATGAGCAGTTCTTC
>TRBV6-2/TRBV6-3|few|15|TRBD1|TRBJ2-7
CASSAGQGARYEQYF
TGTGCCAGCAGCGCAGGACAGGGGGCGCGGTACGAGCAGTACTTC
>TRBV20-1|NA|12|NA|TRBJ2-1
CSAVGSNNEQFF
TGCAGTGCTGTGGGGTCAAACAATGAGCAGTTCTTC
>TRBV7-2|many|12|NA|TRBJ1-2
CASSLANLGYTF
TGTGCCAGCAGCTTAGCAAATTTAGGCTACACCTTC
>TRBV7-2|few|15|NA|TRBJ2-5
CASSLARGEGETQYF
TGTGCCAGCAGCTTAGCGAGGGGGGAGGGAGAGACCCAGTACTTC